This T cell receptor beta chain is from a study of cytomegalovirus exposure and HLA in healthy donors. Whole-study findings and limits: There were some public TCRs occurring in many donors, but most TCR sequences were rare. Accounts indicate the classifier identified cytomegalovirus status with strong specificity and sensitivity.

The PCR employed 60 Vbeta primers together with 13 Jbeta primers. The repertoire was sequenced with immunoSEQ multiplex PCR; TCRdb's copy has only in-frame clones and lacks some. The sample has about 61,000 clones; around 87% are singletons. This CDR3 comprises 15 residues. CDR1 is MNHEY, CDR2 SVGAGI, per germline. Between the trimmed V and J ends, which lost 6 bases and 8 bases, there was a span of 19 bases. Comments on this clone: The antigen is undetermined.

Sample: PBMCs. This rearrangement joins TRBV6-5 to TRBJ1-4, with D maybe TRBD1 (6 bases). This receptor was obtained from a man between 18 and 35 years old in good health and CMV-seronegative. The CDR3 DNA sequence: TGTGCCAGCAGACCCTACAGGGAGGGGTTCGAAAAACTGTTTTTT. This translates into CASRPYREGFEKLFF.